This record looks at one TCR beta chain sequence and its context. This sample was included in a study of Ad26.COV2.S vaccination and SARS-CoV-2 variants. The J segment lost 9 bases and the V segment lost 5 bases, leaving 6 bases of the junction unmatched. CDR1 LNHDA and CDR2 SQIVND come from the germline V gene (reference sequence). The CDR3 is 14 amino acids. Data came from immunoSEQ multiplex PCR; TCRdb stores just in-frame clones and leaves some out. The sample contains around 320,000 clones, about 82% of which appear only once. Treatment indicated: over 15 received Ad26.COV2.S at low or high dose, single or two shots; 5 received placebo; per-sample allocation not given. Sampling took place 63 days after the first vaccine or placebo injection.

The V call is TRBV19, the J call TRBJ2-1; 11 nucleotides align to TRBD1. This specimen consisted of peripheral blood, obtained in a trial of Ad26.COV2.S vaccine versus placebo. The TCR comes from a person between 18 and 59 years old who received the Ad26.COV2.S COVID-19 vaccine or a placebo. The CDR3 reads CASSGGTGGGEQFF. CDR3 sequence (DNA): TGTGCCAGTAGTGGAGGGACAGGGGGTGGTGAGCAGTTCTTC. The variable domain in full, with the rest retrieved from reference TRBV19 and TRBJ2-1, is DGGITQSPKYLFRKEGQNVTLSCEQNLNHDAMYWYRQDPGQGLRLIYYSQIVNDFQKGDIAEGYSVSREKKESFPLTVTSAQKNPTAFYLCASSGGTGGGEQFFGPGTRLTVL.